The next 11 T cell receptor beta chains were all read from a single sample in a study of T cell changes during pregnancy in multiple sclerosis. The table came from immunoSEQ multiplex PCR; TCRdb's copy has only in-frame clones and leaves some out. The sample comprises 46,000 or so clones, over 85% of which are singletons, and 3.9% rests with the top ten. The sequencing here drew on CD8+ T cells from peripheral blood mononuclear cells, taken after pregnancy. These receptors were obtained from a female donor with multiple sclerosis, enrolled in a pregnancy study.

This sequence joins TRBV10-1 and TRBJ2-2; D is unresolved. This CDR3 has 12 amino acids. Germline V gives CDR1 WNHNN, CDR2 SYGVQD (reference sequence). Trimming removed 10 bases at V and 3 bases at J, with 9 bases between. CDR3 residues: CATASDTGELFF. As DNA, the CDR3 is TGCGCCACCGCATCAGACACCGGGGAGCTGTTTTTT.

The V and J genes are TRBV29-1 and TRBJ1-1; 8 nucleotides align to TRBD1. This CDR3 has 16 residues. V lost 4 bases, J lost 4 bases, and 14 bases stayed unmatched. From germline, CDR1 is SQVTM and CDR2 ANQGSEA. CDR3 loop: CSVAGVRGRLGTEAFF. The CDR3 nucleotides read TGCAGCGTTGCAGGGGTCAGGGGGCGACTGGGCACTGAAGCTTTCTTT.

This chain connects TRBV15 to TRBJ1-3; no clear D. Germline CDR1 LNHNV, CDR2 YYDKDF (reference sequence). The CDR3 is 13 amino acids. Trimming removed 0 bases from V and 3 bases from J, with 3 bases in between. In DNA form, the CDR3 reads TGTGCCACCAGCAGAGATCATGGAAACACCATATATTTT. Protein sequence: CATSRDHGNTIYF.

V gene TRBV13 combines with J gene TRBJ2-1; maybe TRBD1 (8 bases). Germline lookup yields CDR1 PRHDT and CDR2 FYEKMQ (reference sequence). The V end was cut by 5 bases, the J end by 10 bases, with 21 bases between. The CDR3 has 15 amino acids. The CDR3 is CASSPGGSGGVEQFF. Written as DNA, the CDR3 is TGTGCCAGCAGCCCAGGGGGCTCAGGGGGGGTAGAGCAGTTCTTC.

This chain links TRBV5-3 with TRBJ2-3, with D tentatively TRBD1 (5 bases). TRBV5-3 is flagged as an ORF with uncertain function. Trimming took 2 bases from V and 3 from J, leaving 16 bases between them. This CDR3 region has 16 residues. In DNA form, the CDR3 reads TGTGCCAGAAGCTTAAAACAGGCACCACAAACAGATACGCAGTATTTT. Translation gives CARSLKQAPQTDTQYF.

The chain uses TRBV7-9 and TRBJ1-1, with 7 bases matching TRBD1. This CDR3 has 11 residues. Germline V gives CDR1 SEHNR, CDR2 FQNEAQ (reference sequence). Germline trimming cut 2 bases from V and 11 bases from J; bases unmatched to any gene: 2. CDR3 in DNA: TGTGCCAGCAGCTTAACCAGGGGGGCTTTCTTT. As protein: CASSLTRGAFF.

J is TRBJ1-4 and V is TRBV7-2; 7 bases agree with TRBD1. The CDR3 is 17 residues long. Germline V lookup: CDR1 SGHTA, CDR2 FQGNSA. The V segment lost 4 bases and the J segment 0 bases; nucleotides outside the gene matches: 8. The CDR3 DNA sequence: TGTGCCAGCAGCTCAGAGACAGGGATTGCAACTAATGAAAAACTGTTTTTT. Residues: CASSSETGIATNEKLFF.

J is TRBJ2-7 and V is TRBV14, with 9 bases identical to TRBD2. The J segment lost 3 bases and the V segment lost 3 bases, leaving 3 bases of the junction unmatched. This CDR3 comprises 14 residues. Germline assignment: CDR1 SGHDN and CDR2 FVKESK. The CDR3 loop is CASSQTSGFYEQYF. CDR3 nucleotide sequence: TGTGCCAGCAGCCAGACTAGCGGCTTCTACGAGCAGTACTTC.

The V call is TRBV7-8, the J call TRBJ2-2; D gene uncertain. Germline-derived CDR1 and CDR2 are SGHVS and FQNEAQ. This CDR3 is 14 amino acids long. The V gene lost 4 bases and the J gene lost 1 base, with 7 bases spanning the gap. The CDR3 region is CASSSLGNTGELFF. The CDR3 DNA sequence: TGTGCCAGCAGCTCCCTAGGGAACACCGGGGAGCTGTTTTTT.

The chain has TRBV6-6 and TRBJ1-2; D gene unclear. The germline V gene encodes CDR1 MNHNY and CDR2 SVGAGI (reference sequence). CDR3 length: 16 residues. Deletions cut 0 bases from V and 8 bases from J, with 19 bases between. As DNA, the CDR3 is TGTGCCAGCAGTTACTCGAACGGTGGAGGGTCGCTAGGCTACACCTTC. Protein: CASSYSNGGGSLGYTF.

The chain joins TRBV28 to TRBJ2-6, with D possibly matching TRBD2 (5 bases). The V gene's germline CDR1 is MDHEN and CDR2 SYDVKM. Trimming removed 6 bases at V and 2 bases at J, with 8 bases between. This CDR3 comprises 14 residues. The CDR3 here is CASRERAGANVLTF. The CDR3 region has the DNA TGTGCCAGCAGGGAGAGGGCTGGGGCCAACGTCCTGACTTTC.